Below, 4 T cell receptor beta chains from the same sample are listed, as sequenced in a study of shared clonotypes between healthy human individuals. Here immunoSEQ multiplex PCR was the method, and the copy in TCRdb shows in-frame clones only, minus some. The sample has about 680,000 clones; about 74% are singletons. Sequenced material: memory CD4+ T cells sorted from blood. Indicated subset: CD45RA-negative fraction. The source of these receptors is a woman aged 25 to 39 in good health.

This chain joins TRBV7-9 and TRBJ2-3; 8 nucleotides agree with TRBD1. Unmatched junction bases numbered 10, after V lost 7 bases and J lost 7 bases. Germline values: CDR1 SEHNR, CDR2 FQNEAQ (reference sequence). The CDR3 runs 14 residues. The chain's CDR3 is CASTLDRVLNTQYF. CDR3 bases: TGTGCCAGCACCCTGGACAGGGTATTGAATACGCAGTATTTT.

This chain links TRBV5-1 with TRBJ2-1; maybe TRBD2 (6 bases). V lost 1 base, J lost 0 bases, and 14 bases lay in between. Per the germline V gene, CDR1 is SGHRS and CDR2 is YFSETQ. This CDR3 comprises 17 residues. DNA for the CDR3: TGCGCCAGCAGCTTGCCGGCGGGGATAAGCTCCTACAATGAGCAGTTCTTC. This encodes CASSLPAGISSYNEQFF.

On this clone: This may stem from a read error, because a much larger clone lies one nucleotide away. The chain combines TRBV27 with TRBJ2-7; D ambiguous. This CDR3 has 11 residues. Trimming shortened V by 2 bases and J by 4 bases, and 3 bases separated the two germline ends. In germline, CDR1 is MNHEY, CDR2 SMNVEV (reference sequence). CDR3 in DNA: TGTGCCAGCAGTTTAAGGTACGAGCAGTACTTC. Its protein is CASSLRYEQYF.

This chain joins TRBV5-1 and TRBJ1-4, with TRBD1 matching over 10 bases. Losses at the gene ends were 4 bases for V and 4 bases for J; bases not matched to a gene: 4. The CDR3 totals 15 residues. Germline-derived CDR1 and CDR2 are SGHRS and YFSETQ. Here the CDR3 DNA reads TGCGCCAGCAGCGCCGGGACAGGGGTTAATGAAAAACTGTTTTTT. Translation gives CASSAGTGVNEKLFF.